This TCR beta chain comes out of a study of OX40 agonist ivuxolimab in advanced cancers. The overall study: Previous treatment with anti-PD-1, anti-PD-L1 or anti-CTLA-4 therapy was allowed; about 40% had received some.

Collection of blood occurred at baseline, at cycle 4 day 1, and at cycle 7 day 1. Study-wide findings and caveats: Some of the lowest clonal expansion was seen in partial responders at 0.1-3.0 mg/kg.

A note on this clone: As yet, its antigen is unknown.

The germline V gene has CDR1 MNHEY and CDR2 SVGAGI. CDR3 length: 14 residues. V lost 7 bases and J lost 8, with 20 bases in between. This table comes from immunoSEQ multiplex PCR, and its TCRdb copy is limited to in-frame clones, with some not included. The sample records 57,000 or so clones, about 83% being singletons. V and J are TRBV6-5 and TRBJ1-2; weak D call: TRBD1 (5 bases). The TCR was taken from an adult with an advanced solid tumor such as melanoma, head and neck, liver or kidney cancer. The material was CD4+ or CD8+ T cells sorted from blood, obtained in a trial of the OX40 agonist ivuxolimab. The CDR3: CASTPSGTFMGYTF. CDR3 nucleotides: TGTGCCAGCACCCCCTCAGGGACTTTTATGGGCTACACCTTC.